A single T cell receptor beta chain is shown here with its context. The antigen is undetermined. These data originate in a study of T cell responses to AZD1222 COVID-19 vaccine. Study outcomes and limitations: Vaccine-associated CD4 TCRs spanned spike, dominant at 160-218 and 743-854. Just 6 or 7 people given AZD1222 tested seropositive at baseline. Donor demographics were predominantly white British with a female majority; clonal diversity may be underestimated.

Analysis merged second doses at about 4 or about 12 weeks. Sequencing was performed with immunoSEQ multiplex PCR; in TCRdb, only in-frame clones are kept and a portion is missing. Altogether roughly 180,000 clones are present, roughly 90% being singletons, with the ten largest covering 1.5% to 2%. The sample consisted of peripheral blood, taken 28 days after the second AZD1222 dose. The receptor was derived from an adult who received the AZD1222 COVID-19 vaccine.

CDR3 region: CASSHRAVGGYTF. In DNA form, the CDR3 reads TGTGCCAGCAGCCACAGGGCTGTCGGGGGCTACACCTTC. V gene TRBV12-3 or TRBV12-4 combines with J gene TRBJ1-2; D possibly corresponds to TRBD1 (6 bases). V lost 6 bases, J lost 8 bases, and 16 bases lay in between. This CDR3 is 13 amino acids long.